Presented here are 20 T cell receptor beta chains from one specimen sequenced in a study of T cell repertoires in ileal Crohn's disease. Produced via immunoSEQ multiplex PCR; TCRdb's table is partial and in-frame only. This table holds about 4,100 clones, approximately 80% found once. Sequenced input: ileal tissue. The source of these receptors is an adult with Crohn's disease.

This chain uses TRBV7-3 with TRBJ2-3; D is uncertain. In germline, CDR1 is SGHTA, CDR2 FQGTGA. V was shortened by 8 bases and J by 2 bases, with 8 bases between the two germline ends. This CDR3 spans 12 amino acids. Written as DNA, the CDR3 is TGTGCCAGCTCTATGTACACAGATACGCAGTATTTT. It specifies CASSMYTDTQYF.

This clone was observed once. The chain is built from TRBV7-7 and TRBJ2-7, with 11 nucleotides matching TRBD1. There are 14 residues in the CDR3. The germline gives CDR1 SSHAT, CDR2 FNYEAQ (reference sequence). The ends lost 5 bases at V and 6 bases at J; junction bases unmatched: 6. As DNA, the CDR3 is TGTGCCAGCAGCCCAAGGGGACAGGGGGGCGAGCAGTACTTC. It translates to CASSPRGQGGEQYF.

The chain employs TRBV30 and TRBJ1-2; D is undetermined. CDR1 and CDR2 from the germline V gene are GTSNPN and SVGIG (reference sequence). This CDR3 has 13 residues. V gave up 3 bases and J gave up 4 bases, with 12 bases separating them. The DNA of the CDR3 is TGTGCCTGGAGCTTGGGTAGCACCTATGGCTACACCTTC. It yields the protein CAWSLGSTYGYTF.

This clone was seen only a few times. The V gene is TRBV30, the J gene TRBJ1-5, with 8 bases that match TRBD1. Germline CDR1 reads GTSNPN; CDR2 reads SVGIG (reference sequence). The length of the CDR3 is 13 residues. V dropped 5 bases and J dropped 6; count of bases not matched to a gene: 6. This chain's CDR3 is CAWDQGAGQPQHF. The CDR3 region has the DNA TGTGCCTGGGACCAGGGGGCGGGTCAGCCCCAGCATTTT.

There are a few counts of this clone. The rearrangement uses TRBV7-2 and TRBJ2-7; 8 bases align to TRBD1. The V and J ends lost 0 bases and 1 base, in that order; junction bases with no gene match: 2. Looked up from germline, CDR1 is SGHTA and CDR2 is FQGNSA. This CDR3 has 15 residues. The CDR3 region has the DNA TGTGCCAGCAGCTTAGCGACAGGGGTGTCCTACGAGCAGTACTTC. It yields the protein CASSLATGVSYEQYF.

The V gene is TRBV30, the J gene TRBJ2-7; 9 bases match TRBD1. The CDR3 totals 12 residues. Looked up from germline, CDR1 is GTSNPN and CDR2 is SVGIG (reference sequence). With 1 base clipped from V and 6 bases from J, the junction kept 1 base outside the gene matches. The CDR3 region has the DNA TGTGCCTGGAGTGGACAGGGGGGCGAGCAGTACTTC. This codes for CAWSGQGGEQYF.

The chain links TRBV2 to TRBJ1-4; 7 nucleotides line up with TRBD1. CDR1 and CDR2 from the germline V gene are SNHLY and FYNNEI. CDR3 length: 13 amino acids. Trimming at V came to 6 bases and at J to 3 bases, leaving 1 base not matched to a gene. The CDR3 nucleotides are TGTGCCAGCAGCGGGACAGCTAATGAAAAACTGTTTTTT. Its translation is CASSGTANEKLFF. The full variable domain, with the rest looked up from reference TRBV2 and TRBJ1-4, is EPEVTQTPSHQVTQMGQEVILRCVPISNHLYFYWYRQILGQKVEFLVSFYNNEISEKSEIFDDQFSVERPDGSNFTLKIRSTKLEDSAMYFCASSGTANEKLFFGSGTQLSVL.

This clone was seen more than once but under ten times. The chain links TRBV10-1 to TRBJ1-3; D is perhaps TRBD1 (6 bases). V was cut by 9 bases and J by 4 bases, with 7 bases left in between. Germline CDR1 is WNHNN and CDR2 is SYGVQD (reference sequence). This CDR3 comprises 11 residues. The CDR3 protein is CASGQGNTIYF. In DNA, the CDR3 is TGCGCCAGTGGACAGGGAAACACCATATATTTT.

This clone was found a few times. The chain uses TRBV19 and TRBJ2-7; TRBD1 aligns across 7 bases. CDR1 LNHDA and CDR2 SQIVND come from the germline V gene (reference sequence). V was clipped by 3 bases and J by 2 bases; unmatched bases: 4. The length of the CDR3 is 14 residues. The CDR3 nucleotides read TGTGCCAGTAGTATTGAGACAGGGCCCTACGAGCAGTACTTC. Translating it yields CASSIETGPYEQYF.

The chain is built from TRBV6-1 and TRBJ1-1; D ambiguous. Germline V CDR1 and CDR2: MNHNS, SASEGT. V was clipped by 2 bases and J by 0 bases, with 13 bases between them. The CDR3 consists of 16 residues. The CDR3 coding sequence is TGTGCCAGCAGTGAAAAAAGAGGTGGTATGAACACTGAAGCTTTCTTT. This encodes CASSEKRGGMNTEAFF.

The chain couples TRBV2 to TRBJ1-5; 9 positions agree with TRBD1. Looked up from germline, CDR1 is SNHLY and CDR2 is FYNNEI. There are 15 residues in the CDR3. Trimming took 6 bases from V and 0 from J; bases not matched to a gene: 3. The DNA of the CDR3 is TGTGCCAGCAGGGGGGACAGGGCTAGCAATCAGCCCCAGCATTTT. Its protein product is CASRGDRASNQPQHF.

This clone turned up a few times. The rearrangement uses TRBV10-3 and TRBJ2-6; D might be TRBD2 (6 bases). CDR1 is ENHRY, CDR2 SYGVKD, per germline. V lost 0 bases and J 0 bases, leaving 9 bases between the germline ends. The CDR3 totals 17 residues. CDR3 DNA sequence: TGTGCCATCAGTGAGTCACTAGCCGGCTCTGGGGCCAACGTCCTGACTTTC. Its protein product is CAISESLAGSGANVLTF.

This chain connects TRBV5-4 to TRBJ2-5; 9 nucleotides align to TRBD1. Unmatched junction bases numbered 7, after V lost 0 bases and J lost 7 bases. This CDR3 contains 15 residues. Per germline, CDR1 SGHNT and CDR2 YYREEE (reference sequence). The CDR3 DNA reads TGTGCCAGCAGCTTGGACAGGGGGCCTGTCGGGACCCAGTACTTC. This gives the protein CASSLDRGPVGTQYF. The whole variable domain, remainder taken from reference TRBV5-4 and TRBJ2-5, is ETGVTQSPTHLIKTRGQQVTLRCSSQSGHNTVSWYQQALGQGPQFIFQYYREEENGRGNFPPRFSGLQFPNYSSELNVNALELDDSALYLCASSLDRGPVGTQYFGPGTRLLVL.

The chain combines TRBV6-5 with TRBJ2-1, with 8 bases aligning to TRBD2. Unmatched junction bases numbered 12, after V lost 9 bases and J lost 8 bases. Germline-derived CDR1 and CDR2 are MNHEY and SVGAGI. The CDR3 has 14 amino acids. In DNA, the CDR3 is TGTGCCAGTGGGGCCAGCGGGAGTAGCTATGAGCAGTTCTTC. It specifies CASGASGSSYEQFF.

As concerns this clone: At the DNA level, this CDR3 is encoded by other sequences in the same sample as well. The chain links TRBV5-4 to TRBJ2-1; 9 bases fit TRBD2. Germline assignment: CDR1 SGHNT and CDR2 YYREEE (reference sequence). The length of the CDR3 is 14 residues. The V gene end was trimmed by 2 bases and the J gene end by 4 bases; junction bases not matched to a gene: 1. DNA for the CDR3: TGTGCCAGCAGCTTTAGCGGGAGTTACAATGAGCAGTTCTTC. Protein sequence: CASSFSGSYNEQFF.

The rearrangement joins TRBV13 to TRBJ2-1; D is unclear. CDR3 length equals 14 residues. The ends were cut back, 3 bases at V and 4 bases at J, with 10 bases in the middle. Germline CDR1 reads PRHDT; CDR2 reads FYEKMQ (reference sequence). For the CDR3, the DNA is TGTGCCAGCAGCTTGGTTAGCAATTACAATGAGCAGTTCTTC. Its protein is CASSLVSNYNEQFF.

The rearrangement uses TRBV29-1 and TRBJ2-7, with D possibly being TRBD2 (5 bases). Germline loops: CDR1 SQVTM, CDR2 ANQGSEA. The CDR3 is 13 amino acids. V lost 1 base and J 4 bases, leaving 11 bases between the germline ends. Written as DNA, the CDR3 is TGCAGCGTTGAAGCCGGGGATAGGTACGAGCAGTACTTC. Protein: CSVEAGDRYEQYF.

The chain uses TRBV18 and TRBJ2-7; 9 positions match TRBD2. Germline V gene sequence: CDR1 KGHSH, CDR2 LQKENI. J gave up 0 bases and V 4 bases, and 10 bases lay outside the gene matches. This CDR3 is built from 17 residues. The CDR3 DNA follows: TGTGCCAGCTCACAAGGTAGCGGGAGTGTTCACTCCTACGAGCAGTACTTC. Its translation is CASSQGSGSVHSYEQYF. Full variable domain (remainder filled in from reference TRBV18 and TRBJ2-7): NAGVMQNPRHLVRRRGQEARLRCSPMKGHSHVYWYRQLPEEGLKFMVYLQKENIIDESGMPKERFSAEFPKEGPSILRIQQVVRGDSAAYFCASSQGSGSVHSYEQYFGPGTRLTVT.

This chain uses TRBV7-2 with TRBJ2-5; perhaps TRBD2 as D (6 bases). The CDR3 spans 16 residues. Between the trimmed V and J ends, which lost 5 bases and 0 bases, there was a span of 16 bases. Germline CDR1 SGHTA, CDR2 FQGNSA. For the CDR3, the DNA is TGTGCCAGCAGCAACAACGGGGGACTCTACCAAGAGACCCAGTACTTC. Translated: CASSNNGGLYQETQYF.

This clone showed up just a few times. This sequence joins TRBV27 and TRBJ2-1; D gene unclear. CDR1 MNHEY and CDR2 SMNVEV come from the germline V gene (reference sequence). The CDR3 is 15 amino acids. Trimming pared 3 bases from V and 0 bases from J, leaving 9 bases between. CDR3 sequence reads: CASSFGQSSYNEQFF. The DNA of the CDR3 is TGTGCCAGCAGTTTTGGGCAGAGCTCCTACAATGAGCAGTTCTTC.